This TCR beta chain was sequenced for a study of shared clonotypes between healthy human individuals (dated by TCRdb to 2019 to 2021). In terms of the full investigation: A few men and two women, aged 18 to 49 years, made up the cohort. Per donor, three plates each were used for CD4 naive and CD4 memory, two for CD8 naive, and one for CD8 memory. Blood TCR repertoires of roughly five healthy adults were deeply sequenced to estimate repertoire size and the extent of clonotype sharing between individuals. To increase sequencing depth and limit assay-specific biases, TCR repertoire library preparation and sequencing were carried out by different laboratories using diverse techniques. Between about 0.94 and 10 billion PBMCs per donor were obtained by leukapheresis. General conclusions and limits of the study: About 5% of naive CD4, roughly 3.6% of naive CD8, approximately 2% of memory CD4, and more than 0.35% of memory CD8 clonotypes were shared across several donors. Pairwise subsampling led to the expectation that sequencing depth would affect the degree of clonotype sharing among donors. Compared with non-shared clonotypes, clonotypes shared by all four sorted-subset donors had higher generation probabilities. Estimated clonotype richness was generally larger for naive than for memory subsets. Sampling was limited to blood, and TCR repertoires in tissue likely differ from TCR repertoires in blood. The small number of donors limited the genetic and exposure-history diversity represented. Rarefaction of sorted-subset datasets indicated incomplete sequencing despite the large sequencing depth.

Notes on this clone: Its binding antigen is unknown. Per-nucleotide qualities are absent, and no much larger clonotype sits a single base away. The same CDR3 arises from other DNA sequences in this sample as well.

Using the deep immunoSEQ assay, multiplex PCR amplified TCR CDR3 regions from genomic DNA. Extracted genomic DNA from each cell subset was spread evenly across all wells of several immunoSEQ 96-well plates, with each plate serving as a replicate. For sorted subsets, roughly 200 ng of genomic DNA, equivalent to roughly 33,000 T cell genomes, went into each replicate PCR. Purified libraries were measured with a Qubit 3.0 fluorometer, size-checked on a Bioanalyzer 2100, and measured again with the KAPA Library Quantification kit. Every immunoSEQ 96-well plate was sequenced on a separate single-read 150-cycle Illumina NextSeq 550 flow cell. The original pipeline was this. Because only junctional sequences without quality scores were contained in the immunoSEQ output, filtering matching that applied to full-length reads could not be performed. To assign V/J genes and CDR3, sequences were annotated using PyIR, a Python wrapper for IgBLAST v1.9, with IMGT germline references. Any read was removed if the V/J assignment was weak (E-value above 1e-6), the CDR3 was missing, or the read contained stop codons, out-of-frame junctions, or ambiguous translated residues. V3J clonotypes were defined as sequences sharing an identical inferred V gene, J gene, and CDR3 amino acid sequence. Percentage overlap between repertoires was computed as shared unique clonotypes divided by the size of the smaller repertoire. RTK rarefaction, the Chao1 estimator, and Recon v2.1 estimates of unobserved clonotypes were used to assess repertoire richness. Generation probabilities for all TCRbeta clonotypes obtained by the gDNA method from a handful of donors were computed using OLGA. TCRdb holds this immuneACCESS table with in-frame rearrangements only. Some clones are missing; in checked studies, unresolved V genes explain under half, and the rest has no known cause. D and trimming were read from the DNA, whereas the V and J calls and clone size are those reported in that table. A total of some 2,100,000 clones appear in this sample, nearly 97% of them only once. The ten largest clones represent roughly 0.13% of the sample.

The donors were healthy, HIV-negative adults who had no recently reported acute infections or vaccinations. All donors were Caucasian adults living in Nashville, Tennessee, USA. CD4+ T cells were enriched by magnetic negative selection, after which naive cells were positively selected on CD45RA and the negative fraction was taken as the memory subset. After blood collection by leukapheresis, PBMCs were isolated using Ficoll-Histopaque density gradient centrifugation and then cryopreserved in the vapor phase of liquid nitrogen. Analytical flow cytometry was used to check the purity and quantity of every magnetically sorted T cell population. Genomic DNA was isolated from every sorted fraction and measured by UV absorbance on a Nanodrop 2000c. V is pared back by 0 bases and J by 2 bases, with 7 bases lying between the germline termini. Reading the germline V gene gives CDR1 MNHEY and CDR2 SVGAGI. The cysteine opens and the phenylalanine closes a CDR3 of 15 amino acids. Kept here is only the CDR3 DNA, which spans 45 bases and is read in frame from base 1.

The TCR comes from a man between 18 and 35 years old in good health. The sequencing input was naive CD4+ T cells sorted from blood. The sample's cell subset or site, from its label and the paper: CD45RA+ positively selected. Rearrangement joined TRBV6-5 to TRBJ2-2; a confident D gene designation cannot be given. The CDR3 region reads CASSYSDGNTGELFF. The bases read TGTGCCAGCAGTTACTCGGATGGTAACACCGGGGAGCTGTTTTTT.